This T cell receptor (beta chain) was obtained from a study of regulatory T cells in long-lasting Graves disease. Arm-PCR of CDR3 regions and iRepertoire HTBI primers were the basis on which TCR beta libraries were built. MiXCR, run by TCRdb on the multiplex PCR reads, gives a single entry per CDR3 protein. Found here are 400,000 to 550,000 distinct CDR3 sequences, 16% of them singletons; the top ten hold about 25%. A note on this clonotype: Its antigen is unidentified.

Overall study results and limits: More public clonotypes were shared by persistent patients (2,741) than by new patients (approximately 990).

Time point noted: newly diagnosed GD, antithyroid drugs for less than 3 months. PBMCs were the source of the RNA used for TCR sequencing. Under American Thyroid Association guidelines, Graves' disease was diagnosed. This CDR3 region has 13 residues. Germline-derived CDR1 and CDR2 are KGHDR and SFDVKD. V trimming: 7 bases; J trimming: 7 bases; junction bases outside the gene matches: 5. These data also featured in a second study, about T cells in Graves' hyperthyroidism and ophthalmopathy. This second study says: Researchers ran a first-round RT-PCR on the TCR CDR3 using the HTBI primer set.

V usage is TRBV24-1 and J usage is TRBJ2-2; 7 bases align to TRBD1. The sequences come from peripheral blood mononuclear cells (PBMCs), collected at new diagnosis, from a patient treated with antithyroid drugs. The TCR sequence derives from a woman under 30 with Graves disease. The CDR3 DNA reads TGTGCCACCAGGCGGACAGGTAGCGGGGAGCTGTTTTTT. It is translated as CATRRTGSGELFF.